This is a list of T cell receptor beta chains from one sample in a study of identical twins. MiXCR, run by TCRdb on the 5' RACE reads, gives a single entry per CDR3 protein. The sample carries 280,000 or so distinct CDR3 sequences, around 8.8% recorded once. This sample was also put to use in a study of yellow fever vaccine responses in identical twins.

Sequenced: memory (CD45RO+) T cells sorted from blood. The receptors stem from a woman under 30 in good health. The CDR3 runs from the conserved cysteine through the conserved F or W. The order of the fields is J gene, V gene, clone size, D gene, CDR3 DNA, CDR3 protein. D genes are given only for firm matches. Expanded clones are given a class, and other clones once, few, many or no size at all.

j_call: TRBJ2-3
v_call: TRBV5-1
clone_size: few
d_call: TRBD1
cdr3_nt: TGCGCCAGCAGATCAGGGGGCCAGGCAGATACGCAGTATTTT
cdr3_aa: CASRSGGQADTQYF

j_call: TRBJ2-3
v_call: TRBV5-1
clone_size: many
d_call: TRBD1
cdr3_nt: TGCGCCAGCAGCTGGACAGGTGTTGATACGCAGTATTTT
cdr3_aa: CASSWTGVDTQYF

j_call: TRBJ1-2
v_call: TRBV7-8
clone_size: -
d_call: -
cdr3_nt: TGTGCCAGCAGCTTAGAAGGGAGCTACACCTTC
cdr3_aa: CASSLEGSYTF

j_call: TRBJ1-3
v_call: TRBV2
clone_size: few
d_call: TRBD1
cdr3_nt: TGTGCCAGCAGCGGACAGGGCTTGAGCTCTGGAAACACCATATATTTT
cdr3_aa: CASSGQGLSSGNTIYF

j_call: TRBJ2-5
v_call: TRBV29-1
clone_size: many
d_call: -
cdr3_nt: TGCAGCGTTCCCCCCACTAGCAAAGAGACCCAGTACTTC
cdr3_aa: CSVPPTSKETQYF

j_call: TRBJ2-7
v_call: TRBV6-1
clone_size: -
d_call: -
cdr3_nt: TGTGCCAGCAGTCCCCCCGAGACCATCGGGGCCTACGAGCAGTACTTC
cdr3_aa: CASSPPETIGAYEQYF

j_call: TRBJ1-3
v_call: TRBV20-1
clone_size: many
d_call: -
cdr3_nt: TGCAGTGCCCCCGGTCCGGGAAACACCATATATTTT
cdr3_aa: CSAPGPGNTIYF

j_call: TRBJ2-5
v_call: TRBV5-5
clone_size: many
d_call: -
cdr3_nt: TGTGCCAGCAGCTTTCAAGGGCAGGAGACCCAGTACTTC
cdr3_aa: CASSFQGQETQYF

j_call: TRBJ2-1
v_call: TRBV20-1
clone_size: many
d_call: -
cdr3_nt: TGCAGTGTCTTGGGGTACAATGAGCAGTTCTTC
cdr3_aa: CSVLGYNEQFF

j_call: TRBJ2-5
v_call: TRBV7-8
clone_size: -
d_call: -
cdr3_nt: TGTGCCAGCAGCTTAGCTCGCAGGGGCCGGGAAGAGACCCAGTACTTC
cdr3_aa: CASSLARRGREETQYF

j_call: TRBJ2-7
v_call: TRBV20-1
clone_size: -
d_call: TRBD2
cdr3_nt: TGCTGTGCTAGAGATGGGACTAGCGGGAGTAGATACGAGCAGTACTTC
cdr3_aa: CCARDGTSGSRYEQYF

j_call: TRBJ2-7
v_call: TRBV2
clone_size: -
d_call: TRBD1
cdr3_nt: TGTGCCAGCAGGGGGACAGGGGGGATAGGGACTACCAACTACGAGCAGTACTTC
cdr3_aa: CASRGTGGIGTTNYEQYF

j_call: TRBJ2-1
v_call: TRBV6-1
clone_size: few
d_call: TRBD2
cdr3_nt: TGTGCCAGCAGAACTACGTGGACTAGCGGGAGGAACAATGAGCAGTTCTTC
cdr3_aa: CASRTTWTSGRNNEQFF

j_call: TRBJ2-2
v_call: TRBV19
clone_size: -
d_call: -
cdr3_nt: TGTGCCAGTAGTATCGTCCGGAACACCGGGGAGCTGTTTTTT
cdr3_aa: CASSIVRNTGELFF

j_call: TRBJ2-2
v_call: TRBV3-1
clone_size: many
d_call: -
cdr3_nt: TGTGCCAGCAGCCAAGAGTTGGGGAGGACAACGAACACCGGGGAGCTGTTTTTT
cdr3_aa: CASSQELGRTTNTGELFF

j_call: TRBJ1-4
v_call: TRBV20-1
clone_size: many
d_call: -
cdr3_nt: TGCAGTGCTAGGGCCCTGGAGGGAGAAAAACTGTTTTTT
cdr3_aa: CSARALEGEKLFF

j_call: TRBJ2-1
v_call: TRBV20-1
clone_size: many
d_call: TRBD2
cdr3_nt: TGCAGTGCTCCGTCCCTAGCGGGATTTCGATACAATGAGCAGTTCTTC
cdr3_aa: CSAPSLAGFRYNEQFF

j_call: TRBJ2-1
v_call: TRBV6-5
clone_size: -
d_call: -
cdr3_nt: TGTGCCAGCAGTTACACCAGGGGTTCGGATGAGCAGTTCTTC
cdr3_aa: CASSYTRGSDEQFF

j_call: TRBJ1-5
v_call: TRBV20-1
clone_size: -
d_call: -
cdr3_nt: TGCAGTGCTAGAGATCTGGGCCAGCCCCAGCATTTT
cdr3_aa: CSARDLGQPQHF

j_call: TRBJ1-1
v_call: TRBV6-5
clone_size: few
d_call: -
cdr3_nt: TGTGCCAGCAGTTACTCCTCGCGCACTGAAGCTTTCTTT
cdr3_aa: CASSYSSRTEAFF

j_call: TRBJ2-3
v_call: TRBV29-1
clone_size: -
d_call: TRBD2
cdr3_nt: TGCAGCGCGAAGACTAGCGGGGGGCGCACAGATACGCAGTATTTT
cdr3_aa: CSAKTSGGRTDTQYF

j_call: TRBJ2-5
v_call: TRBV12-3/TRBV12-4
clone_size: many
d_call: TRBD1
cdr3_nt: TGTGCCACAGCCCCGACAGGGGTGGTTGAGACCCAGTACTTC
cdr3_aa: CATAPTGVVETQYF

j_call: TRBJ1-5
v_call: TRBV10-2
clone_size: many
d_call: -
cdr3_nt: TGCGCCAGCAGTGAGGCGCAGGCTCGTCAGCCCCAGCATTTT
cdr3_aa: CASSEAQARQPQHF

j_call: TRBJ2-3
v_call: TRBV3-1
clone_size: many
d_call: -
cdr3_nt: TGTGCCAGCAGCCAAAGTATGGTAGATACGCAGTATTTT
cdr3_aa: CASSQSMVDTQYF

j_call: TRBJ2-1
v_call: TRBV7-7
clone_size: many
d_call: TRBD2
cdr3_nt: TGTGCCAGCAGCTTAGAATCCGGGAGGGCCTTCCTCCATGAGCAGTTCTTC
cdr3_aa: CASSLESGRAFLHEQFF

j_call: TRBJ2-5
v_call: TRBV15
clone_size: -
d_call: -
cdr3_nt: TGTGCCACCAGCAGAGACCCGGGCCAAGAGACCCAGTACTTC
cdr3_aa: CATSRDPGQETQYF

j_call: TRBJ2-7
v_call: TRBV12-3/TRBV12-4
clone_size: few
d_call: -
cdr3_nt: TGTGCCAGCAGGCCGGGACCAACTCCGGGGGAGCAGTACTTC
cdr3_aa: CASRPGPTPGEQYF

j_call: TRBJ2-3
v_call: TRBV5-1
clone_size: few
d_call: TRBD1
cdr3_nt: TGCGCCAGCAGCTTCTACCCCCCGGGACAGGGTGTTGATACGCAGTATTTT
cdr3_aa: CASSFYPPGQGVDTQYF

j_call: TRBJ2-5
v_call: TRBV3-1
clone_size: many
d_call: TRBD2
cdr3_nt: TGTGCCAGCAGCCCGCGGGGGGGCCGAGGAGAGACCCAGTACTTC
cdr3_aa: CASSPRGGRGETQYF

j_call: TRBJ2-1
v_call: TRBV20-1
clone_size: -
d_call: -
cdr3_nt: TGCAGTGCCTATCAAATCGATGAGCAGTTCTTC
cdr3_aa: CSAYQIDEQFF

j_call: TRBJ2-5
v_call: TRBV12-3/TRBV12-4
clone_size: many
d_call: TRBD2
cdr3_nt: TGTGCCAGCAGTCAACTAGCGGGGGGAGAGACCCAGTACTTC
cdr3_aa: CASSQLAGGETQYF

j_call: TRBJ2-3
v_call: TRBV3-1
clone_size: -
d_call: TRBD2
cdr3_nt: TGTGCCAGCAGCGTAGCGGGGGGGAGCGCAGATACGCAGTATTTT
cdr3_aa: CASSVAGGSADTQYF

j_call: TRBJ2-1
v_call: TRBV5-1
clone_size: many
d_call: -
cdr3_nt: TGCGCCAGCAGCCCCCCCGCGGCAGGCTCCTACAATGAGCAGTTCTTC
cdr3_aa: CASSPPAAGSYNEQFF

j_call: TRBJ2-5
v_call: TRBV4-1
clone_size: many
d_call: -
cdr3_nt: TGCGCCAGCAGCCAACAGGGGAGTTGGGAGACCCAGTACTTC
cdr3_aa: CASSQQGSWETQYF

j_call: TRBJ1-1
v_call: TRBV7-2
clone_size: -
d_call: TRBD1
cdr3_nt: TGTGCCAGCAGCCCCCGCAGGGGGCTGGAGGGGACTGAAGCTTTCTTT
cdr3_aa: CASSPRRGLEGTEAFF

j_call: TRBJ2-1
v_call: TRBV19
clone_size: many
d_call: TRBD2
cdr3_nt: TGTGCCAGTGGGGGTTCAGCGGGATGGTCCTACAATGAGCAGTTCTTC
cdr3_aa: CASGGSAGWSYNEQFF

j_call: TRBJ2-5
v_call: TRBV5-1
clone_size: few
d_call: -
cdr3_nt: TGCGCCAGCAGCTTGGGGCTCGCCGCAAGTGAGACCCAGTACTTC
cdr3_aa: CASSLGLAASETQYF

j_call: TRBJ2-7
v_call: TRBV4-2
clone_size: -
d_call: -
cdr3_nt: TGTGCCAGCAGCCAACCTAAGGGACGGACTACCTACGAGCAGTACTTC
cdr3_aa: CASSQPKGRTTYEQYF

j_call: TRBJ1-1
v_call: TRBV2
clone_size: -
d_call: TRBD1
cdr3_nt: TGTGCCAGCAGAGCGACAGGGTCGACCACTGAAGCTTTCTTT
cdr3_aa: CASRATGSTTEAFF

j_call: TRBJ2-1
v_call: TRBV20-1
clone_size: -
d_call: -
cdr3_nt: TGCAGCGCTTTTATGGAGGGAAGGCTTTTTAGTGAGCAGTTCTTC
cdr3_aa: CSAFMEGRLFSEQFF

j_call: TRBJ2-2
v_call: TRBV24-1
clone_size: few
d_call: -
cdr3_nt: TGTGCCACTCAGGTGTACACCGGGGAGCTGTTTTTT
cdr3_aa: CATQVYTGELFF

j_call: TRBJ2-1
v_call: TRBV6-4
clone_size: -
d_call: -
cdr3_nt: TGTGCCAGCAGTGAACAGGGTGGGTACAATGAGCAGTTCTTC
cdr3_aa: CASSEQGGYNEQFF

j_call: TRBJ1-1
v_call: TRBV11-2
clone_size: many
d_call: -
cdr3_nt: TGTGCCAGCAGCTTGGAACACATGAACACTGAAGCTTTCTTT
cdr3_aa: CASSLEHMNTEAFF

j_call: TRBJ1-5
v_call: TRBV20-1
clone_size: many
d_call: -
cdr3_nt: TGCAGTGCTAGCGACGGCTCCGATCAGCCCCAGCATTTT
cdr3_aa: CSASDGSDQPQHF

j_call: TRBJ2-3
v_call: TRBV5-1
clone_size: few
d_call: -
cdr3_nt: TGCGCCAGCAGCTTGTCGGCAGGTCCAGATACGCAGTATTTT
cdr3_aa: CASSLSAGPDTQYF